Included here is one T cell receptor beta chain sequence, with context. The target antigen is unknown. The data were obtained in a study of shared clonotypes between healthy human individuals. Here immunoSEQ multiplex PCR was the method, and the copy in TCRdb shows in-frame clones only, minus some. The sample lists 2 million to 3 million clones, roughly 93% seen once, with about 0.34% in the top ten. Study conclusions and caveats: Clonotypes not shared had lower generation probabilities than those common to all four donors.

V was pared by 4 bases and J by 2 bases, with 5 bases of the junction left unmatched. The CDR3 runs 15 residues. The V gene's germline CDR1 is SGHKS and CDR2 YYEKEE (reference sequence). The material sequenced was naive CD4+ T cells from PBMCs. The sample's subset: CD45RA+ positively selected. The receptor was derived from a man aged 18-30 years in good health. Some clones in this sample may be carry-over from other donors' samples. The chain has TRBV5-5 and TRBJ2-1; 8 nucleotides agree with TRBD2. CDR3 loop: CASSPGGTPYNEQFF. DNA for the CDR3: TGTGCCAGCAGCCCGGGGGGGACTCCCTACAATGAGCAGTTCTTC.